This T cell receptor beta chain was sequenced during a study of cytomegalovirus exposure and HLA in healthy donors. Primers included in the PCR were 60 Vbeta and 13 Jbeta primers. The assay was immunoSEQ multiplex PCR, and TCRdb's table has in-frame clones only and misses some. Here the sample spans under 200,000 clones, roughly 80% being singletons. Study-wide findings and caveats: From TCR beta sequences, most subjects' HLA-A and HLA-B alleles were reportedly predicted accurately. In a later analysis, productive TCRs from donors in an Asian-associated ancestry cluster reportedly carried fewer N-insertions than the cohort mean. Common viral pathogens (according to a later analysis) appeared linked to several of the most significant clusters. Later on, a genetic analysis was performed. It linked a missense variant in DCLRE1C with V- and J-gene trimming of TCR beta.

About this clone itself: The antigen is not known.

With V trimmed by 1 base and J by 8 bases, 4 bases remained unmatched. This CDR3 contains 15 residues. Germline CDR1 SEHNR, CDR2 FQNEAQ (reference sequence). What was sequenced was PBMCs. The chain couples TRBV7-9 to TRBJ2-1; 11 bases line up with TRBD2. This clonotype was obtained from a human donor in good health. CDR3 sequence: CASSLVLAGVDEQFF. DNA for the CDR3: TGTGCCAGCAGCTTAGTACTAGCGGGGGTCGATGAGCAGTTCTTC.